This entry lists 10 T cell receptor beta chains sequenced from one sample in a study of T cells after yellow fever vaccination (dated by TCRdb to between 2018 and 2021). The sample's treatment or condition label, decoded: live attenuated yellow fever vaccine strain. The library was produced with 5' RACE. Reads for this sample came from an Illumina HiSeq 2500. Clones were called with MiXCR by TCRdb after fastp trimmed the public reads at Q25, and only in-frame beta chains were retained. CDR3 protein duplicates are merged, each entry listing the most common genes and DNA. A total of 150,000 to 200,000 distinct CDR3 sequences appear in this sample, approximately 6% of them only once. The ten biggest clones cover less than 3.5% of the sample. Sequencing used CD4+ T cells sorted from PBMCs, obtained on the day of the first yellow fever vaccination. The receptors originated from a man aged 18 to 29 who received the YFV17D yellow fever vaccine.

The chain recombines TRBV30 with TRBJ1-2; D is undetermined. This CDR3 has 12 residues. In germline, CDR1 is GTSNPN, CDR2 SVGIG (reference sequence). The V gene lost 0 bases and the J gene lost 10 bases, with 12 bases spanning the gap. The CDR3 coding sequence is TGTGCCTGGAGTGTTTCGGGAAGGGTCTACACCTTC. This codes for CAWSVSGRVYTF.

The CDR3 loop is CASSASTGTEQFF. The CDR3 DNA reads as TGCGCCAGCAGCGCGTCAACAGGGACTGAGCAGTTCTTC. J is TRBJ2-1 and V is TRBV5-1; TRBD1 is a possible D gene (6 bases). Germline V lookup: CDR1 SGHRS, CDR2 YFSETQ. Between the trimmed V and J ends, which lost 4 bases and 9 bases, there was a span of 14 bases. CDR3 length: 13 residues.

At least ten counts were recorded for this clonotype. The V and J genes are TRBV19 and TRBJ2-6; D is unclear. Looked up from germline, CDR1 is LNHDA and CDR2 is SQIVND (reference sequence). The V gene lost 7 bases and the J gene lost 2 bases, with 6 bases spanning the gap. This CDR3 has 13 residues. As DNA, the CDR3 is TGTGCCAGTAAGCAGGCTGGGGCCAACGTCCTGACTTTC. Its translation: CASKQAGANVLTF.

A few counts support this clonotype. The rearrangement uses TRBV27 and TRBJ2-1, with 8 positions matching TRBD2. V gave up 9 bases and J gave up 9 bases; unmatched junction bases: 4. The CDR3 totals 11 residues. Germline values: CDR1 MNHEY, CDR2 SMNVEV (reference sequence). The CDR3 DNA sequence: TGTGCCAGGCGGACTAGCTGTGAGCAGTTCTTC. Translation gives CARRTSCEQFF.

Many counts were recorded for this clonotype. V is TRBV12-3 or TRBV12-4 and J is TRBJ2-3; no reliable D call. The CDR3 spans 11 residues. The germline V and J ends were trimmed by 7 bases and 9 bases, with 11 bases remaining between them. CDR3 sequence (DNA): TGTGCCAGCACCCCGATAGAGACGCAGTATTTT. This encodes CASTPIETQYF.

Ten or more counts support this clonotype. The chain joins TRBV13 to TRBJ2-1; 10 nucleotides align to TRBD2. This CDR3 is built from 16 residues. Germline CDR1 reads PRHDT; CDR2 reads FYEKMQ (reference sequence). V shed 4 bases, J shed 7 bases, and the junction held 10 bases outside the gene matches. CDR3 coding DNA: TGTGCCAGCAGCTCCTACCGACTAGCGGGCCGTAATGAGCAGTTCTTC. Residues: CASSSYRLAGRNEQFF. The full variable domain, completed using reference TRBV13 and TRBJ2-1, is AAGVIQSPRHLIKEKRETATLKCYPIPRHDTVYWYQQGPGQDPQFLISFYEKMQSDKGSIPDRFSAQQFSDYHSELNMSSLELGDSALYFCASSSYRLAGRNEQFFGPGTRLTVL.

CDR3 amino acids: CASSYSVDRYGYTF. The CDR3 nucleotides are TGTGCCAGCAGTTACTCGGTCGACCGATATGGCTACACCTTC. The chain has TRBV6-5 and TRBJ1-2; unclear D gene. Looked up from germline, CDR1 is MNHEY and CDR2 is SVGAGI. Trimming cost V 0 bases and J 5 bases, with 10 bases left between them. The CDR3 runs to 14 residues.

This clonotype was counted at least ten times. The rearrangement joins TRBV3-1 to TRBJ2-2; D unclear. The V gene lost 1 base and the J gene lost 2 bases, with 8 bases spanning the gap. Germline CDR1 is LGHDT and CDR2 is YNNKEL (reference sequence). The CDR3 is 15 residues long. Written as DNA, the CDR3 is TGTGCCAGCAGCCAAGTAGTTATAAACACCGGGGAGCTGTTTTTT. As protein: CASSQVVINTGELFF.

This clonotype was seen repeatedly, ten times or more. This chain links TRBV7-2 with TRBJ2-1; 10 nucleotides align to TRBD2. The CDR3 loop spans 15 amino acids. Germline V gene lookup returns CDR1 SGHTA and CDR2 FQGNSA. The V gene end was trimmed by 5 bases and the J gene end by 9 bases; junction bases not matched to a gene: 10. CDR3 amino acids: CASSPPQRGGIEQFF. The DNA of the CDR3 is TGTGCCAGCAGCCCACCCCAGCGGGGGGGTATTGAGCAGTTCTTC.

The rearrangement joins TRBV11-2 to TRBJ1-1; TRBD1 matches at 8 bases. The germline CDR1 and CDR2 sequences are SGHAT and FQNNGV. J lost 5 bases, V lost 1 base, and 3 bases had no gene match. This CDR3 region has 14 residues. The CDR3 loop is CASSLADRGTEAFF. CDR3 nucleotides: TGTGCCAGCAGCTTAGCCGACAGGGGTACTGAAGCTTTCTTT.